One and the same sample provided the 26 T cell receptor beta chains below, sequenced in a study of shared clonotypes between healthy human individuals. Using immunoSEQ multiplex PCR, the repertoire was profiled, and TCRdb retains in-frame clones only, with some absent. In the table there are around 2.1 million clones, approximately 94% of which are singletons. Sequencing was performed on naive CD4+ T cells sorted from blood. Indicated subset: CD45RA+ positively selected. The receptor set was obtained from a young man in good health.

This chain connects TRBV7-2 to TRBJ2-1; a weak D match, TRBD1 (6 bases). The CDR3 has 15 amino acids. Germline V gene sequence: CDR1 SGHTA, CDR2 FQGNSA. The V gene lost 5 bases and the J gene lost 1 base, with 12 bases spanning the gap. The CDR3 nucleotides are TGTGCCAGCAGCCCACGGACAGCATCCTACAATGAGCAGTTCTTC. Its protein product is CASSPRTASYNEQFF.

The chain uses TRBV19 and TRBJ2-7, with 8 positions matching TRBD2. CDR3 length: 15 residues. From germline, CDR1 is LNHDA and CDR2 SQIVND (reference sequence). V shed 6 bases and J 0 bases; nucleotides not matched to a gene: 7. Written as DNA, the CDR3 is TGTGCCAGTAGCAAAACTAGCGGAAGCTCCTACGAGCAGTACTTC. It translates to CASSKTSGSSYEQYF.

V is TRBV11-2 and J is TRBJ1-1, with D possibly TRBD1 on 5 matching bases. The CDR3 is 13 amino acids. In germline, CDR1 is SGHAT, CDR2 FQNNGV. V lost 3 bases to trimming and J lost 8 bases, with 13 bases between them. The CDR3 loop reads CASSFRDLLEAFF. CDR3 nucleotide sequence: TGTGCCAGCAGCTTTCGGGACCTCCTGGAAGCTTTCTTT.

V and J are TRBV7-2 and TRBJ2-2; 9 bases line up with TRBD2. CDR3 length equals 16 residues. From germline, CDR1 is SGHTA and CDR2 FQGNSA. J gave up 4 bases and V 5 bases, and 8 bases lay outside the gene matches. This chain's CDR3 is CASSPGGGGGTGELFF. As DNA, the CDR3 is TGTGCCAGCAGCCCCGGCGGGGGGGGCGGCACCGGGGAGCTGTTTTTT.

Regarding this clone: Different DNA sequences within this sample yield the same CDR3. Here the CDR3 reads CSVDRGRNTGELFF. The DNA of the CDR3 is TGCAGCGTCGACAGGGGGAGGAACACCGGGGAGCTGTTTTTT. V gene TRBV29-1 combines with J gene TRBJ2-2; 9 bases map to TRBD1. With 6 bases clipped from V and 1 base from J, the junction kept 3 bases outside the gene matches. Per germline, CDR1 SQVTM and CDR2 ANQGSEA. CDR3 size: 14 residues.

This chain links TRBV10-3 with TRBJ2-7, with D perhaps TRBD2 (5 bases). This CDR3 region has 13 residues. Deletions cut 8 bases from V and 5 bases from J, with 16 bases between. The germline V gene has CDR1 ENHRY and CDR2 SYGVKD. The CDR3 protein is CAIWSGAVHEQYF. The CDR3 nucleotides read TGTGCCATCTGGAGCGGTGCGGTCCACGAGCAGTACTTC.

The chain joins TRBV29-1 to TRBJ1-3, with 7 bases fitting TRBD1. The germline CDR1 and CDR2 sequences are SQVTM and ANQGSEA. The CDR3 sequence is 13 residues long. The junction had 5 bases not matched to a gene; V was cut back by 5 bases and J by 4 bases. The CDR3, as DNA: TGCAGCGTTCGCGCGGACAGGGGAAACACCATATATTTT. Protein: CSVRADRGNTIYF.

This clone was counted once. The chain carries TRBV6-1 and TRBJ1-5; 8 bases are a match to TRBD1. Germline V gene lookup returns CDR1 MNHNS and CDR2 SASEGT. The junction had 3 bases not matched to a gene; V was cut back by 3 bases and J by 2 bases. This CDR3 contains 15 residues. The CDR3 region is CASSDSTGGNQPQHF. The CDR3 region has the DNA TGTGCCAGCAGTGATTCGACAGGGGGCAATCAGCCCCAGCATTTT.

The chain has TRBV28 and TRBJ1-5; possible D gene TRBD1, 6 bases. The CDR3 sequence is 17 residues long. Germline V gives CDR1 MDHEN, CDR2 SYDVKM. Trimming took 7 bases from V and 0 from J, leaving 19 bases between them. CDR3 in amino acids: CASINIIQGISNQPQHF. As DNA, the CDR3 is TGTGCCAGCATAAACATTATCCAGGGGATTAGCAATCAGCCCCAGCATTTT.

The rearrangement links TRBV11-2 to TRBJ1-2; D not certain. The CDR3 spans 15 residues. In germline, CDR1 is SGHAT, CDR2 FQNNGV. Trimming stripped 0 bases from V and 4 bases from J, with 12 bases between. The CDR3 region is CASSLDRVIGYGYTF. DNA for the CDR3: TGTGCCAGCAGCTTAGATCGGGTGATAGGCTATGGCTACACCTTC.

The chain couples TRBV6-5 to TRBJ2-1; 9 bases fit TRBD1. Germline-derived CDR1 and CDR2 are MNHEY and SVGAGI. The CDR3 extends over 15 amino acids. With V trimmed by 6 bases and J by 8 bases, 11 bases remained unmatched. The CDR3 region has the DNA TGTGCCAGCAGATCACAGGGGGCGTTTGAGGATGAGCAGTTCTTC. It translates to CASRSQGAFEDEQFF.

Notes on this clone: At one end the junction does not follow the germline gene, possibly because of a read error. In DNA form, the CDR3 reads TGTGCTAGCAGCTTAGGAATTGGGGGGGCAGGAGATACGCAGTATTTT. The encoded protein is CASSLGIGGAGDTQYF. This chain connects TRBV7-7 to TRBJ2-3; possibly TRBD2 for D (7 bases). The germline CDR1 and CDR2 sequences are SSHAT and FNYEAQ (reference sequence). CDR3 length: 16 amino acids. The whole variable domain, filled in from reference TRBV7-7 and TRBJ2-3, reads GAGVSQSPRYKVTKRGQDVTLRCDPISSHATLYWYQQALGQGPEFLTYFNYEAQPDKSGLPSDRFSAERPEGSISTLTIQRTEQRDSAMYRCASSLGIGGAGDTQYFGPGTRLTVL.

The chain links TRBV5-6 to TRBJ1-6; 9 bases are shared with TRBD1. Germline V lookup: CDR1 SGHDT, CDR2 YYEEEE. This CDR3 comprises 14 residues. V gave up 4 bases and J gave up 9 bases; unmatched junction bases: 5. CDR3: CASSIGQGSSPLHF. The CDR3 DNA follows: TGTGCCAGCAGCATTGGACAGGGGAGTTCACCCCTCCACTTT.

The chain couples TRBV28 to TRBJ2-1; 8 bases map to TRBD1. The V segment lost 5 bases and the J segment 3 bases; nucleotides outside the gene matches: 9. This CDR3 spans 16 amino acids. Germline V gene sequence: CDR1 MDHEN, CDR2 SYDVKM. CDR3 sequence reads: CASSGSDRVDYNEQFF. Written as DNA, the CDR3 is TGTGCCAGCAGTGGATCGGACAGGGTGGACTACAATGAGCAGTTCTTC. The variable domain in full, with the rest retrieved from reference TRBV28 and TRBJ2-1, is DVKVTQSSRYLVKRTGEKVFLECVQDMDHENMFWYRQDPGLGLRLIYFSYDVKMKEKGDIPEGYSVSREKKERFSLILESASTNQTSMYLCASSGSDRVDYNEQFFGPGTRLTVL.

V gene TRBV5-1 combines with J gene TRBJ2-7, with 9 nucleotides matching TRBD1. The CDR3 extends over 14 amino acids. J was trimmed by 7 bases and V by 6 bases; bases with no gene match: 11. CDR1 SGHRS and CDR2 YFSETQ come from the germline V gene. CDR3 sequence reads: CASTLKQGAGEQYF. In nucleotides, the CDR3 is TGCGCCAGCACCCTGAAACAGGGGGCTGGAGAGCAGTACTTC.

For this clone: The junction and the germline gene differ at one end; a read error may be behind it. V usage is TRBV7-7 and J usage is TRBJ1-1, with 11 nucleotides matching TRBD1. CDR1 and CDR2 from the germline V gene are SSHAT and FNYEAQ (reference sequence). The CDR3 totals 15 residues. CDR3 in amino acids: CASSLEGTGGTEAFF. For the CDR3, the DNA is TGTGCTAGCAGCCTGGAGGGGACAGGGGGCACTGAAGCTTTCTTT.

For this clone: Additional DNA sequences in this sample encode the identical CDR3. V gene TRBV18 combines with J gene TRBJ2-5; no definite D call. This CDR3 has 13 residues. With 1 base removed from V and 1 base from J, the gap between germline ends came to 4 bases. The germline V gene has CDR1 KGHSH and CDR2 LQKENI. For the CDR3, the DNA is TGTGCCAGCTCACCACGGTCCCAAGAGACCCAGTACTTC. Translation gives CASSPRSQETQYF.

The genes are TRBV5-1 and TRBJ1-1, with D maybe TRBD1 (5 bases). CDR3 length equals 13 residues. The V gene lost 4 bases and the J gene lost 5 bases, with 12 bases spanning the gap. Per the germline V gene, CDR1 is SGHRS and CDR2 is YFSETQ. The CDR3 DNA sequence: TGCGCCAGCAGCCAAACCGGGACGACTGAAGCTTTCTTT. Translating gives CASSQTGTTEAFF.

Regarding this clone: Other DNA sequences within the sample encode an identical CDR3. The chain employs TRBV5-1 and TRBJ1-5; no definite D call. V lost 4 bases, J lost 0 bases, and 5 bases lay in between. The V gene's germline CDR1 is SGHRS and CDR2 YFSETQ. The CDR3 covers 13 residues. The CDR3: CASSPNSNQPQHF. The CDR3 region has the DNA TGCGCCAGCAGCCCGAATAGCAATCAGCCCCAGCATTTT.

The V gene is TRBV5-1, the J gene TRBJ2-3; 7 bases align to TRBD1. The junction had 6 bases not matched to a gene; V was cut back by 4 bases and J by 4 bases. There are 14 residues in the CDR3. The V gene's germline CDR1 is SGHRS and CDR2 YFSETQ. In nucleotides, the CDR3 is TGCGCCAGCAGCATGACAGGGCTCCCAGATACGCAGTATTTT. As protein: CASSMTGLPDTQYF.

The chain uses TRBV9 and TRBJ2-5, with D hard to call. Trimming removed 0 bases from V and 5 bases from J, with 8 bases in between. This CDR3 contains 13 residues. The germline CDR1 and CDR2 sequences are SGDLS and YYNGEE. CDR3 in DNA: TGTGCCAGCAGCGTAGGGCCTGCGGAGACCCAGTACTTC. Its protein product is CASSVGPAETQYF.

This chain joins TRBV10-2 and TRBJ2-5, with D perhaps being TRBD1 or TRBD2 (6 bases each). V was pared by 6 bases and J by 4 bases, with 12 bases between. Germline V gene data show CDR1 as WSHSY and CDR2 as SAAADI. This CDR3 is built from 13 residues. The CDR3: CASRRGALETQYF. DNA of the CDR3: TGCGCCAGCAGAAGGGGGGCCCTAGAGACCCAGTACTTC.

The V and J genes are TRBV11-2 and TRBJ1-1, with D maybe TRBD1 (5 bases). From germline, CDR1 is SGHAT and CDR2 FQNNGV. With 3 bases removed from V and 1 base from J, the gap between germline ends came to 12 bases. CDR3 length: 15 residues. The DNA for the CDR3 is TGTGCCAGCAGCTTTCGAGGGGCTTCGAACACTGAAGCTTTCTTT. Its translation is CASSFRGASNTEAFF.

To note about this clone: Additional DNA sequences in this sample encode the identical CDR3. This chain uses TRBV30 with TRBJ2-1; 8 nucleotides agree with TRBD2. After removal of 5 bases from V and 2 bases from J, the junction contained 2 bases not matched to a gene. The CDR3 has 13 amino acids. Germline lookup yields CDR1 GTSNPN and CDR2 SVGIG (reference sequence). The CDR3: CAWSGLAYNEQFF. DNA for the CDR3: TGTGCCTGGTCGGGACTAGCCTACAATGAGCAGTTCTTC.

The chain joins TRBV2 to TRBJ2-7; TRBD2 is a possible D gene (5 bases). There are 20 residues in the CDR3. The V and J ends lost 2 bases and 0 bases respectively, with 26 bases between them. The V gene's germline CDR1 is SNHLY and CDR2 FYNNEI. CDR3 DNA: TGTGCCAGCAGTGAAAGTCGTAGGGCATGGCTCACCGGGGTCTCCTACGAGCAGTACTTC. This codes for CASSESRRAWLTGVSYEQYF.

The chain recombines TRBV19 with TRBJ1-2; weak D call: TRBD1 (6 bases). This CDR3 is 14 amino acids long. V was shortened by 9 bases and J by 6 bases, with 20 bases between the two germline ends. CDR1 and CDR2 from the germline V gene are LNHDA and SQIVND (reference sequence). Here the CDR3 reads CASLRGTLGDGYTF. In DNA form, the CDR3 reads TGTGCCAGCCTGAGGGGGACACTGGGAGATGGCTACACCTTC.